The 14 T cell receptor beta chains listed next were all sequenced from one sample in a study of T-cell memory formation after mild COVID-19. TCRdb redid the calling of the 5' RACE reads with MiXCR, one entry per CDR3 protein. Here the sample spans about 430,000 distinct CDR3 sequences, less than 25% being singletons. Sequenced material: PBMCs or a T cell subset sorted from them (not recorded which). The receptors were gathered from an adult woman who had mild COVID-19 (a few samples of this study predate the infection). Cell type and time point are not known.

This clonotype was counted between two and nine times. This chain links TRBV5-1 with TRBJ1-1, with D hard to call. Looked up from germline, CDR1 is SGHRS and CDR2 is YFSETQ. V was clipped by 2 bases and J by 12 bases, with 17 bases between them. There are 13 residues in the CDR3. CDR3 residues: CASSLGSEFMPFF. CDR3 bases: TGCGCCAGCAGCTTAGGGTCGGAGTTTATGCCTTTCTTT.

The CDR3 is CSVGTEDPGELFF. The CDR3, as DNA: TGCAGCGTTGGGACAGAAGACCCCGGGGAGCTGTTTTTT. The rearrangement joins TRBV29-1 to TRBJ2-2, with a weak D call TRBD1 (6 bases). The length of the CDR3 is 13 residues. Germline V CDR1 and CDR2: SQVTM, ANQGSEA. Trimming pared 4 bases from V and 6 bases from J, leaving 12 bases between.

There are a few counts of this clonotype. The V and J genes are TRBV19 and TRBJ2-7; the match to TRBD2 covers 8 bases. The CDR3 has 13 residues. J gave up 4 bases and V 8 bases, and 7 bases lay outside the gene matches. Germline V gene data show CDR1 as LNHDA and CDR2 as SQIVND (reference sequence). The CDR3 region is CASGSGRGYEQYF. CDR3 bases: TGTGCCAGTGGCAGCGGGAGAGGATACGAGCAGTACTTC.

The gene calls are TRBV20-1 and TRBJ1-6, with 11 bases that match TRBD1. The V gene end was trimmed by 3 bases and the J gene end by 13 bases; junction bases not matched to a gene: 8. CDR1 is DFQATT, CDR2 SNEGSKA, per germline (reference sequence). The CDR3 is made up of 14 amino acids. CDR3 residues: CSASPGQGADPLHF. The CDR3 DNA is TGCAGTGCTAGCCCCGGACAGGGGGCAGATCCCCTCCACTTT.

The table lists this clonotype with many counts. The chain carries TRBV27 and TRBJ2-7; 7 positions match TRBD2. The CDR3 is 16 residues long. Germline assignment: CDR1 MNHEY and CDR2 SMNVEV (reference sequence). V shed 6 bases, J shed 6 bases, and the junction held 17 bases outside the gene matches. The CDR3 DNA follows: TGTGCCAGCAGCTCCCATGCCAGCGGGAAATCGTCCGAGCAGTACTTC. Amino acid sequence: CASSSHASGKSSEQYF.

This clonotype showed up just a few times. This may be a read error, as it is one base from a much larger clone. This chain links TRBV7-9 with TRBJ2-3; D is uncertain. Between the trimmed V and J ends, which lost 6 bases and 1 base, there was a span of 2 bases. The CDR3 has 11 residues. Germline V gene sequence: CDR1 SEHNR, CDR2 FQNEAQ (reference sequence). The CDR3 DNA sequence: TGTGCCAGCAGGCGCACAGATACGCAGTATTTT. Translating gives CASRRTDTQYF.

V gene TRBV24-1 combines with J gene TRBJ2-7; perhaps TRBD1 as D (6 bases). The V gene lost 4 bases and the J gene lost 4 bases, with 10 bases spanning the gap. This CDR3 has 13 residues. CDR1 is KGHDR, CDR2 SFDVKD, per germline. The CDR3 sequence is CATSEQGGYEQYF. The DNA of the CDR3 is TGTGCCACCAGTGAACAGGGTGGGTACGAGCAGTACTTC.

The rearrangement joins TRBV9 to TRBJ2-7, with D perhaps TRBD2 (6 bases). CDR3 length: 13 amino acids. V was clipped by 0 bases and J by 5 bases, with 9 bases between them. The germline V gene encodes CDR1 SGDLS and CDR2 YYNGEE. This CDR3 reads CASSVDLAHEQYF. CDR3 sequence (DNA): TGTGCCAGCAGCGTAGACCTAGCGCACGAGCAGTACTTC. The variable domain in full, with the rest retrieved from reference TRBV9 and TRBJ2-7, is DSGVTQTPKHLITATGQRVTLRCSPRSGDLSVYWYQQSLDQGLQFLIQYYNGEERAKGNILERFSAQQFPDLHSELNLSSLELGDSALYFCASSVDLAHEQYFGPGTRLTVT.

The V gene is TRBV20-1, the J gene TRBJ2-7, with a possible D match to TRBD1 (7 bases). Germline V gene lookup returns CDR1 DFQATT and CDR2 SNEGSKA (reference sequence). The CDR3 has 12 residues. V was cut by 7 bases and J by 6 bases, with 16 bases left in between. This chain's CDR3 is CSGGQGGREQYF. For the CDR3, the DNA is TGCAGTGGGGGGCAGGGGGGCCGCGAGCAGTACTTC.

This CDR3 reads CAPGTSGGNEQFF. The CDR3, as DNA: TGTGCCCCGGGGACTAGCGGGGGGAATGAGCAGTTCTTC. This sequence joins TRBV24-1 and TRBJ2-1; TRBD2 matches at 15 bases. Germline V CDR1 and CDR2: KGHDR, SFDVKD. The length of the CDR3 is 13 residues. The ends lost 12 bases at V and 7 bases at J; junction bases unmatched: 3.

The chain combines TRBV9 with TRBJ2-2; 10 positions match TRBD1. From germline, CDR1 is SGDLS and CDR2 YYNGEE. V was pared by 10 bases and J by 5 bases, with 11 bases of the junction left unmatched. The CDR3 runs to 15 residues. This CDR3 reads CACTHQDRGTGELFF. CDR3 bases: TGTGCCTGCACCCACCAGGACAGGGGGACCGGGGAGCTGTTTTTT.

This clonotype was found a few times. The V and J genes are TRBV5-5 and TRBJ1-2; D gene uncertain. The CDR3 runs to 14 residues. The V end was cut by 0 bases, the J end by 2 bases, with 8 bases between. CDR1 and CDR2 from the germline V gene are SGHKS and YYEKEE (reference sequence). The CDR3 region is CASSLVGQNYGYTF. CDR3 DNA sequence: TGTGCCAGCAGCTTGGTTGGGCAGAACTATGGCTACACCTTC.

This clonotype has more than one count but fewer than ten. The chain carries TRBV5-1 and TRBJ2-1; tentative D call: TRBD2 (5 bases). Germline V CDR1 and CDR2: SGHRS, YFSETQ. The CDR3 is 16 residues long. V was cut by 0 bases and J by 2 bases, with 12 bases left in between. The CDR3 region has the DNA TGCGCCAGCAGCTTGGAAGTCCCAGCGGCCTACAATGAGCAGTTCTTC. This encodes CASSLEVPAAYNEQFF.

A few counts support this clonotype. The rearrangement joins TRBV20-1 to TRBJ2-7, with TRBD2 matching 8 bases. Germline CDR1 and CDR2: DFQATT and SNEGSKA (reference sequence). V lost 0 bases, J lost 1 base, and 5 bases stayed unmatched. This CDR3 is built from 15 residues. CDR3 sequence (DNA): TGCAGTGCTAGAGAGTCCGGCGGGGGGTCCTACGAGCAGTACTTC. This gives the protein CSARESGGGSYEQYF.